A selection of T cell receptor beta chains follows, all from one sample in a study of identical twins. Using its own MiXCR run on the 5' RACE reads, TCRdb lists one record per CDR3 protein. This table has hundreds of thousands of distinct CDR3 sequences, around 6% appearing once. The specimen sequenced was naive T cells sorted from blood. Receptor source: a man aged 18 to 30 in good health. Both conserved end residues are part of each CDR3. Not all rows give a size; the values are once, few, many and, for expanded clones, a class.

CDR3 length: 15
clone size: many
J gene: TRBJ1-6
V gene: TRBV4-3
CDR3 protein: CASSQDGGRDSPLHF

CDR3 length: 13
clone size: .
J gene: TRBJ2-1
V gene: TRBV19
CDR3 protein: CASSMGLDNEQFF

CDR3 length: 15
clone size: .
J gene: TRBJ2-5
V gene: TRBV12-3/TRBV12-4
CDR3 protein: CASTPAGGVQETQYF

CDR3 length: 14
clone size: .
J gene: TRBJ2-7
V gene: TRBV4-2
CDR3 protein: CASSRLAPQGEQYF

CDR3 length: 15
clone size: few
J gene: TRBJ2-5
V gene: TRBV7-3
CDR3 protein: CASSLRAGLRETQYF

CDR3 length: 13
clone size: many
J gene: TRBJ2-1
V gene: TRBV29-1
CDR3 protein: CSVAASSYNEQFF

CDR3 length: 14
clone size: many
J gene: TRBJ1-4
V gene: TRBV20-1
CDR3 protein: CSARAWDNNEKLFF

CDR3 length: 16
clone size: few
J gene: TRBJ1-5
V gene: TRBV12-5
CDR3 protein: CASGHQLTGRAQPQHF

CDR3 length: 12
clone size: .
J gene: TRBJ1-2
V gene: TRBV5-1
CDR3 protein: CASSLDSGGYTF

CDR3 length: 18
clone size: .
J gene: TRBJ2-5
V gene: TRBV11-1
CDR3 protein: CASSTGTSVAPGGETQYF

CDR3 length: 12
clone size: many
J gene: TRBJ1-1
V gene: TRBV12-3/TRBV12-4
CDR3 protein: CASSSRGTEAFF

CDR3 length: 14
clone size: many
J gene: TRBJ1-6
V gene: TRBV6-1
CDR3 protein: CASRSEQGIAPLHF

CDR3 length: 16
clone size: many
J gene: TRBJ2-1
V gene: TRBV5-1
CDR3 protein: CASSLVSSGSENEQFF